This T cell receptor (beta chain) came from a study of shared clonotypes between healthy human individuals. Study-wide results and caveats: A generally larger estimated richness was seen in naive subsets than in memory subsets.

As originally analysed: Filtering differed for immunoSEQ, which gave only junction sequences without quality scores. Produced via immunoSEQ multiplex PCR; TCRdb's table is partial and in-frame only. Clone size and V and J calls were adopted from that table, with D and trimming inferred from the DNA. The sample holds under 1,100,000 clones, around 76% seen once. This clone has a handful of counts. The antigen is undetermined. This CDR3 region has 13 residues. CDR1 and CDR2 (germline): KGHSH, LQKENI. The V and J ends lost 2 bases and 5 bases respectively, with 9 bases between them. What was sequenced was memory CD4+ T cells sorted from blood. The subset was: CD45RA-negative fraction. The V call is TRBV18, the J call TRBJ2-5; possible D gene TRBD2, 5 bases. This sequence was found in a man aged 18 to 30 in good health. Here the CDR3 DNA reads TGTGCCAGCTCACCAGTACCGGGGGAGACCCAGTACTTC. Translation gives CASSPVPGETQYF.